This TCR beta chain was retrieved from a study of T-cell reconstitution after alpha-beta-depleted transplantation in children. Preparation of the TCRbeta library involved a method that used unique molecular identifiers. A single record per CDR3 protein comes from TCRdb applying MiXCR to the PCR reads. Here the sample spans 350,000 to 450,000 distinct CDR3 sequences, about a fifth being singletons. The receptor comes from a human donor who donated a stem cell graft to a child with acute myeloid leukemia. This specimen was PBMCs from the stem cell graft donor, taken from the stem cell graft.

The CDR3 DNA reads as TGTGCCAGCAGCCTCGCCGGGACAGGAGGTGAAAAACTGTTTTTT. It translates to CASSLAGTGGEKLFF. The chain recombines TRBV11-2 with TRBJ1-4; the match to TRBD1 covers 8 bases. Unmatched junction bases numbered 9, after V lost 5 bases and J lost 7 bases. CDR1 and CDR2 from the germline V gene are SGHAT and FQNNGV. The CDR3 totals 15 residues.